Below are 29 T cell receptor beta chains sequenced from a single sample in a study of cytomegalovirus exposure and HLA in healthy donors. TCRdb keeps only in-frame clones here, not all; method: immunoSEQ multiplex PCR. The sample consists of 73,000 or so clones, 90% to 95% of them appearing once. The sequencing input was PBMCs. These receptors came from a woman between 18 and 29 years old in good health and CMV-seropositive.

The rearrangement joins TRBV19 to TRBJ2-5; TRBD1 matches 8 bases. The CDR3 is 14 residues long. The V gene's germline CDR1 is LNHDA and CDR2 SQIVND (reference sequence). V gave up 8 bases and J gave up 1 base; unmatched junction bases: 6. In DNA, the CDR3 is TGTGCCAGTGCGACGGACAGGGTCCAAGAGACCCAGTACTTC. This encodes CASATDRVQETQYF.

This rearrangement joins TRBV10-1 to TRBJ1-5, with D tentatively TRBD1 (5 bases). CDR1 is WNHNN, CDR2 SYGVQD, per germline (reference sequence). V lost 3 bases to trimming and J lost 7 bases, with 16 bases between them. This CDR3 comprises 15 residues. The CDR3 nucleotides read TGCGCCAGCAGTGATTTCCGCCAGGGCCGACAGCCCCAGCATTTT. It yields the protein CASSDFRQGRQPQHF.

The DNA for the CDR3 is TGTGCCAGCAGAGAGACAGGGCTGGGGGGCTACACCTTC. Its protein product is CASRETGLGGYTF. The genes are TRBV28 and TRBJ1-2; 7 positions match TRBD1. Germline loops: CDR1 MDHEN, CDR2 SYDVKM. CDR3 length: 13 residues. V shed 6 bases and J 8 bases; nucleotides not matched to a gene: 9.

The chain recombines TRBV28 with TRBJ1-4; no clear D gene. Germline assignment: CDR1 MDHEN and CDR2 SYDVKM. The CDR3 covers 13 residues. V lost 6 bases and J lost 4, with 9 bases in between. Here the CDR3 DNA reads TGTGCCAGCAGGGAGAGAGGTAATGAAAAACTGTTTTTT. Amino acids: CASRERGNEKLFF.

The gene calls are TRBV5-8 and TRBJ2-7; D unresolved. Looked up from germline, CDR1 is SGHTS and CDR2 is YDEGEE. The CDR3 sequence is 13 residues long. V lost 4 bases to trimming and J lost 2 bases, with 10 bases between them. This CDR3 reads CASSITATYEQYF. The CDR3 DNA sequence: TGTGCCAGCAGCATAACTGCAACCTACGAGCAGTACTTC.

The table lists this clone with a count of one. This rearrangement joins TRBV7-9 to TRBJ2-5, with 13 bases identical to TRBD2. J was trimmed by 1 base and V by 3 bases; bases with no gene match: 5. The germline gives CDR1 SEHNR, CDR2 FQNEAQ (reference sequence). The CDR3 covers 17 residues. Written as DNA, the CDR3 is TGTGCCAGCAGCTTTGGACTAGCGGGGGCAGCCCAAGAGACCCAGTACTTC. Translating it yields CASSFGLAGAAQETQYF.

J is TRBJ2-7 and V is TRBV28, with 14 bases that match TRBD2. Germline loops: CDR1 MDHEN, CDR2 SYDVKM. The CDR3 contains 15 residues. The V segment lost 6 bases and the J segment 6 bases; nucleotides outside the gene matches: 7. CDR3 nucleotides: TGTGCCAGCAGCCCCGGGACTAGCGGGAGCATCGAGCAGTACTTC. The encoded protein is CASSPGTSGSIEQYF.

The chain joins TRBV4-2 to TRBJ2-5; D might be TRBD1 (5 bases). The length of the CDR3 is 14 residues. The germline CDR1 and CDR2 sequences are LGHNA and YNFKEQ. The V gene lost 4 bases and the J gene lost 1 base, with 10 bases spanning the gap. DNA for the CDR3: TGTGCCAGCAGCCCAGGGTCAGTCCAAGAGACCCAGTACTTC. Translated, it gives CASSPGSVQETQYF.

Only one count was recorded for this clone. This chain uses TRBV7-2 with TRBJ2-7; 8 nucleotides match TRBD2. After removal of 3 bases from V and 2 bases from J, the junction contained 12 bases not matched to a gene. CDR1 and CDR2 (germline): SGHTA, FQGNSA. This CDR3 is built from 17 residues. The CDR3 sequence: CASSLRRGGLGAYEQYF. As DNA, the CDR3 is TGTGCCAGCAGCTTGAGAAGGGGGGGACTAGGGGCCTACGAGCAGTACTTC.

The chain combines TRBV28 with TRBJ2-7; 7 bases map to TRBD1. The V segment lost 6 bases and the J segment 4 bases; nucleotides outside the gene matches: 12. In germline, CDR1 is MDHEN, CDR2 SYDVKM. The CDR3 loop spans 15 amino acids. Here the CDR3 reads CASSLTRTGFYEQYF. The CDR3 DNA follows: TGTGCCAGCAGCCTTACCCGGACAGGTTTTTACGAGCAGTACTTC.

This rearrangement joins TRBV19 to TRBJ1-1; TRBD1 matches at 10 bases. V trimming: 6 bases; J trimming: 1 base; junction bases outside the gene matches: 5. Germline CDR1 and CDR2: LNHDA and SQIVND (reference sequence). This CDR3 has 15 amino acids. The CDR3 bases are TGTGCCAGTAGGGCCCGGGACAGGGGGAACACTGAAGCTTTCTTT. This gives the protein CASRARDRGNTEAFF. Full variable domain (outside the CDR3, taken from reference TRBV19 and TRBJ1-1): DGGITQSPKYLFRKEGQNVTLSCEQNLNHDAMYWYRQDPGQGLRLIYYSQIVNDFQKGDIAEGYSVSREKKESFPLTVTSAQKNPTAFYLCASRARDRGNTEAFFGQGTRLTVV.

This chain uses TRBV5-1 with TRBJ1-1; 7 nucleotides align to TRBD1. The CDR3 spans 15 residues. In germline, CDR1 is SGHRS, CDR2 YFSETQ. Germline trimming cut 4 bases from V and 1 base from J; bases unmatched to any gene: 7. CDR3 loop: CASSPQDRSNTEAFF. DNA of the CDR3: TGCGCCAGCAGCCCACAGGACAGGTCGAACACTGAAGCTTTCTTT.

V is TRBV30 and J is TRBJ2-5, with 10 positions matching TRBD2. Germline CDR1 reads GTSNPN; CDR2 reads SVGIG (reference sequence). The CDR3 sequence is 18 residues long. Trimming removed 1 base from V and 5 bases from J; junction bases left unmatched: 16. This CDR3 reads CAWSGFSGRTRGFETQYF. CDR3 bases: TGTGCCTGGAGTGGATTTAGCGGGAGGACACGGGGGTTTGAGACCCAGTACTTC.

The chain links TRBV7-8 to TRBJ2-1, with D possibly being TRBD2 (6 bases). Germline CDR1 and CDR2: SGHVS and FQNEAQ. The CDR3 is 15 residues long. The ends were cut back, 5 bases at V and 0 bases at J, with 11 bases in the middle. The CDR3, as DNA: TGTGCCAGCAGCCGCCGGGACTTCTCCTACAATGAGCAGTTCTTC. It translates to CASSRRDFSYNEQFF.

This sequence joins TRBV7-9 and TRBJ2-5; 7 nucleotides match TRBD2. J gave up 1 base and V 5 bases, and 10 bases lay outside the gene matches. This CDR3 has 16 amino acids. Germline V gives CDR1 SEHNR, CDR2 FQNEAQ (reference sequence). CDR3 DNA: TGTGCCAGCAGCCAACAGCGGGACCCAACCCAAGAGACCCAGTACTTC. Residues: CASSQQRDPTQETQYF.

V is TRBV18 and J is TRBJ1-1; a possible D gene is TRBD1 (5 bases). The CDR3 is 15 residues long. The germline gives CDR1 KGHSH, CDR2 LQKENI. Trimming took 0 bases from V and 5 from J, leaving 13 bases between them. The CDR3 bases are TGTGCCAGCTCACCACCCGGGGGTCGGTTTACTGAAGCTTTCTTT. The encoded protein is CASSPPGGRFTEAFF.

The V call is TRBV7-6, the J call TRBJ2-5; no clear D. In germline, CDR1 is SGHVS, CDR2 FNYEAQ. Trimming pared 1 base from V and 7 bases from J, leaving 10 bases between. The CDR3 has 13 amino acids. The CDR3 reads CASSLDQTGTQYF. The CDR3 region has the DNA TGTGCCAGCAGCTTAGACCAGACGGGGACCCAGTACTTC. Full variable domain (rest looked up from reference TRBV7-6 and TRBJ2-5): GAGVSQSPRYKVTKRGQDVALRCDPISGHVSLYWYRQALGQGPEFLTYFNYEAQQDKSGLPNDRFSAERPEGSISTLTIQRTEQRDSAMYRCASSLDQTGTQYFGPGTRLLVL.

CDR3 in amino acids: CASSTRTAARADTQYF. The CDR3 nucleotides are TGTGCCAGCAGCACTAGGACCGCCGCTCGGGCAGATACGCAGTATTTT. The V gene is TRBV7-9, the J gene TRBJ2-3, with D maybe TRBD2 (5 bases). Trimming pared 5 bases from V and 4 bases from J, leaving 19 bases between. CDR1 is SEHNR and CDR2 is FQNEAQ in the germline V gene (reference sequence). CDR3 size: 16 residues.

This clone has just one count. The V and J genes are TRBV6-4 and TRBJ2-1; D is perhaps TRBD2 (5 bases). Germline V gives CDR1 MRHNA, CDR2 SNTAGT. V was cut by 5 bases and J by 2 bases, with 13 bases left in between. The CDR3 extends over 15 amino acids. The CDR3 DNA is TGTGCCAGCAGTTCCGGGCCCGGGGCCTACAATGAGCAGTTCTTC. It codes for CASSSGPGAYNEQFF.

V gene TRBV6-1 combines with J gene TRBJ1-1; tentatively, D is TRBD1 (5 bases). Looked up from germline, CDR1 is MNHNS and CDR2 is SASEGT. This CDR3 region has 15 residues. V was clipped by 8 bases and J by 1 base, with 17 bases between them. CDR3 loop: CASHDLGHRNTEAFF. The CDR3 DNA reads TGTGCCAGCCACGACCTGGGGCACCGGAACACTGAAGCTTTCTTT.

The rearrangement joins TRBV15 to TRBJ2-1; 9 bases map to TRBD2. The CDR3 is 16 residues long. V gave up 4 bases and J gave up 4 bases; unmatched junction bases: 8. Germline assignment: CDR1 LNHNV and CDR2 YYDKDF (reference sequence). The CDR3 DNA reads TGTGCCACCAGCATTGGTCTAGCGGGGACGTACAATGAGCAGTTCTTC. It codes for CATSIGLAGTYNEQFF.

This clone has only a few counts. The V and J genes are TRBV27 and TRBJ1-1; a possible D gene is TRBD1 (5 bases). This CDR3 spans 15 amino acids. The V end was cut by 2 bases, the J end by 5 bases, with 15 bases between. The germline V gene has CDR1 MNHEY and CDR2 SMNVEV (reference sequence). The CDR3 nucleotides are TGTGCCAGCAGTTTACTTTTCAGGGAGGGAACTGAAGCTTTCTTT. This sequence encodes CASSLLFREGTEAFF.

The chain employs TRBV6-5 and TRBJ1-5, with TRBD1 identical over 9 bases. This CDR3 is built from 15 residues. With 6 bases clipped from V and 2 bases from J, the junction kept 5 bases outside the gene matches. Germline values: CDR1 MNHEY, CDR2 SVGAGI. The CDR3 bases are TGTGCCAGCAGGACCGGGACAGGGCGCAATCAGCCCCAGCATTTT. Its translation: CASRTGTGRNQPQHF.

The chain employs TRBV19 and TRBJ2-1, with D possibly being TRBD1 (5 bases). Germline values: CDR1 LNHDA, CDR2 SQIVND (reference sequence). Trimming took off 7 bases at V and 15 bases at J, with 10 bases between the two ends. This CDR3 is 9 amino acids long. This chain's CDR3 is CASIRARFF. For the CDR3, the DNA is TGTGCCAGTATCAGGGCGCGGTTCTTC.

The chain employs TRBV4-3 and TRBJ2-5; 9 bases map to TRBD2. With the DNA end fitting TRBJ2-7 better, the J assignment may be wrong. Germline V gives CDR1 LGHNA, CDR2 YSLEER. CDR3 length equals 22 residues. CDR3 amino acids: CASSQRFSPKGLADPKSYEQYF. In DNA form, the CDR3 reads TGCGCCAGCAGCCAACGATTTTCCCCAAAGGGACTAGCCGACCCTAAGTCCTACGAGCAGTACTTC.

The rearrangement uses TRBV7-9 and TRBJ2-1, with 15 bases matching TRBD2. From germline, CDR1 is SEHNR and CDR2 FQNEAQ (reference sequence). The V segment lost 5 bases and the J segment 12 bases; nucleotides outside the gene matches: 5. The CDR3 runs to 14 residues. The CDR3 reads CASSLGLAGGRQFF. The DNA for the CDR3 is TGTGCCAGCAGCCTAGGACTAGCGGGGGGGCGGCAGTTCTTC.

The chain carries TRBV28 and TRBJ1-1; maybe TRBD1 (6 bases). CDR3 size: 13 residues. Looked up from germline, CDR1 is MDHEN and CDR2 is SYDVKM. Trimming removed 2 bases at V and 10 bases at J, with 14 bases between. As DNA, the CDR3 is TGTGCCAGCAGTTTACTGACAGGAAAGGGAGCTTTCTTT. Translating it yields CASSLLTGKGAFF.

This chain connects TRBV7-8 to TRBJ2-7; 12 bases fit TRBD2. CDR1 and CDR2 (germline): SGHVS, FQNEAQ. The CDR3 has 16 amino acids. V trimming: 5 bases; J trimming: 2 bases; junction bases outside the gene matches: 7. The CDR3 loop is CASSARTSGRTYEQYF. The CDR3 nucleotides are TGTGCCAGCAGCGCCCGTACTAGCGGGAGGACCTACGAGCAGTACTTC. Full variable domain (missing parts from reference TRBV7-8 and TRBJ2-7): GAGVSQSPRYKVAKRGQDVALRCDPISGHVSLFWYQQALGQGPEFLTYFQNEAQLDKSGLPSDRFFAERPEGSVSTLKIQRTQQEDSAVYLCASSARTSGRTYEQYFGPGTRLTVT.

This rearrangement joins TRBV7-9 to TRBJ2-3; D remains unclear. V gave up 3 bases and J gave up 5 bases, with 6 bases separating them. Germline V gives CDR1 SEHNR, CDR2 FQNEAQ (reference sequence). This CDR3 has 12 residues. DNA for the CDR3: TGTGCCAGCAGCTTTTCCCAAGATACGCAGTATTTT. This codes for CASSFSQDTQYF.